This TCR beta chain is drawn from a study of T cell responses to AZD1222 COVID-19 vaccine. TCRdb's table, derived via immunoSEQ multiplex PCR, lists solely in-frame clones and lacks some. The sample yields roughly 150,000 clones, about 90% seen once. General study results and limits: As reported, nearly half of all spike-specific TCRs target variant regions that are unmutated.

Details on this clone: No antigen is known for it.

V was cut by 5 bases and J by 8 bases, with 12 bases left in between. The CDR3 runs to 12 residues. In germline, CDR1 is MNHEY, CDR2 SVGAGI. Sequencing used peripheral blood, obtained on day 0 of AZD1222 vaccination. The chain combines TRBV6-5 with TRBJ1-2, with a weak D call TRBD1 (6 bases). The TCR comes from an adult in good health. CDR3 residues: CASSRQDQGYTF. CDR3 sequence (DNA): TGTGCCAGCAGTCGACAGGATCAAGGCTACACCTTC.